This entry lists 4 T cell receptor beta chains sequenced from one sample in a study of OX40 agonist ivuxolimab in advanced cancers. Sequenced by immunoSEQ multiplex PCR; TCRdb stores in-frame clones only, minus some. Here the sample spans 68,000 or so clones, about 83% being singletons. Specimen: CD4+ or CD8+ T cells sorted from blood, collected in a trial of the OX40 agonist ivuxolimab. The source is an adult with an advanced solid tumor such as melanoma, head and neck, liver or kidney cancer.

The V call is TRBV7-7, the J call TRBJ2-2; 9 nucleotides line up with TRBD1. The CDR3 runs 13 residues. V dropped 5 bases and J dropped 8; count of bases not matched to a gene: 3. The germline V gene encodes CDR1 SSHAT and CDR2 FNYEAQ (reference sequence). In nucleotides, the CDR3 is TGTGCCAGCAGCCGGGACAGGGCGGGGGAGCTGTTTTTT. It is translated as CASSRDRAGELFF.

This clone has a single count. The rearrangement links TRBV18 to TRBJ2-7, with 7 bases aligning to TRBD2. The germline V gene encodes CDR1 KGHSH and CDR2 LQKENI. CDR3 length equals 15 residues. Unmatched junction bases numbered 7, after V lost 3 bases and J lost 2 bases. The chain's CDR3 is CASSPWGGETYEQYF. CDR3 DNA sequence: TGTGCCAGCTCACCCTGGGGGGGGGAAACCTACGAGCAGTACTTC. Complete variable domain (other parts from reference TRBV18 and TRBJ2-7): NAGVMQNPRHLVRRRGQEARLRCSPMKGHSHVYWYRQLPEEGLKFMVYLQKENIIDESGMPKERFSAEFPKEGPSILRIQQVVRGDSAAYFCASSPWGGETYEQYFGPGTRLTVT.

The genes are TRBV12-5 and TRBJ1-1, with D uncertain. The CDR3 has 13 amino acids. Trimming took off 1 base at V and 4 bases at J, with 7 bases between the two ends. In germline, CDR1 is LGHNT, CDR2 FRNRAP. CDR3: CASGLGGGTEAFF. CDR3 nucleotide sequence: TGTGCTAGTGGTTTGGGGGGAGGCACTGAAGCTTTCTTT.

The CDR3 spells CASSPGTGLSNEKLFF. CDR3 sequence (DNA): TGCGCCAGCAGCCCAGGGACAGGGCTGTCTAATGAAAAACTGTTTTTT. This rearrangement joins TRBV5-1 to TRBJ1-4; TRBD1 matches at 9 bases. CDR1 is SGHRS and CDR2 is YFSETQ in the germline V gene. V lost 4 bases to trimming and J lost 3 bases; unmatched junction nucleotides: 7. The length of the CDR3 is 16 residues.